These 5 T cell receptor beta chains came from one sample sequenced in a study of tumor and adjacent non-tumor tissue in lung cancer. The template was RNA from unsorted bulk tissue. A modified ARM-PCR protocol with three rounds of nested PCR amplified TCRbeta. MiXCR was run by TCRdb on the multiplex PCR reads, yielding one entry per CDR3 protein. The sample consists of fewer than 85,000 distinct CDR3 sequences, around three quarters of them appearing once. Sequenced sample: lung tumor tissue. These receptors all come from a man in his sixties with non-small cell lung cancer.

As to this clonotype: One end of the junction does not line up with germline, which may come from a read error. The chain is built from TRBV20-1 and TRBJ1-2, with TRBD1 matching over 8 bases. The CDR3 runs to 14 residues. From germline, CDR1 is DFQATT and CDR2 SNEGSKA (reference sequence). As DNA, the CDR3 is TGCAGTGCAACAGGGGGGAGTGATGACTACGGCTACACCTTC. Protein product: CSATGGSDDYGYTF.

The chain combines TRBV25-1 with TRBJ1-1, with a tentative D call TRBD1 (5 bases). This CDR3 contains 17 residues. With 1 base removed from V and 12 bases from J, the gap between germline ends came to 27 bases. Per the germline V gene, CDR1 is MGHDK and CDR2 is SYGVNS. CDR3 sequence reads: CASSEFQSGDGVPKSFF. The CDR3 DNA reads as TGTGCCAGCAGTGAATTCCAGTCGGGGGACGGGGTACCGAAGTCTTTCTTT.

About this clonotype: Mismatch with germline at one junction end may stem from a read error. The genes are TRBV6-2 or TRBV6-3 and TRBJ2-7, with 7 positions matching TRBD1. This CDR3 contains 14 residues. Per germline, CDR1 MNHEY and CDR2 SVGEGT. CDR3 DNA sequence: TGTGCCACGAAACGGGACAGCACGACTCACGAGCAGCAATTC. Its protein product is CATKRDSTTHEQQF.

The chain links TRBV28 to TRBJ2-3; 14 bases map to TRBD2. This CDR3 has 16 residues. CDR1 and CDR2 from the germline V gene are MDHEN and SYDVKM. V lost 5 bases to trimming and J lost 5 bases; unmatched junction nucleotides: 6. The CDR3 DNA reads TGTGCCAGCAGTCCCGGACTAGCGGGAGGAGGAGATACGCAGTATTTT. Protein product: CASSPGLAGGGDTQYF.

About this clonotype: The junction differs from germline at one of its ends, possibly a read error. CDR3 DNA sequence: TGTGCCAGCAGCCCCGTTTTGAAAGGGGGATCCGCTTACTATGGATACACCTTC. Translating gives CASSPVLKGGSAYYGYTF. The genes are TRBV12-3 or TRBV12-4 and TRBJ1-2; possible D gene TRBD1, 6 bases. The length of the CDR3 is 18 residues.